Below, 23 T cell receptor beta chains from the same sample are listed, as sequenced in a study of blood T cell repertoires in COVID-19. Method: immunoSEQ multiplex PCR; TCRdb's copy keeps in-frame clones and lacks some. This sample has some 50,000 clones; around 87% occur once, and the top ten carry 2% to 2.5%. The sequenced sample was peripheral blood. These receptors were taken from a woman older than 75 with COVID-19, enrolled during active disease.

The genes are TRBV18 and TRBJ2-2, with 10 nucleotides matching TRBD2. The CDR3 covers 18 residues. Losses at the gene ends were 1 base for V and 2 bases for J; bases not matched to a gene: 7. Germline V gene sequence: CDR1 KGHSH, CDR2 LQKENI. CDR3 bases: TGTGCCAGCTCACCACTCGGACTAGCGGACCGAAACACCGGGGAGCTGTTTTTT. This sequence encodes CASSPLGLADRNTGELFF.

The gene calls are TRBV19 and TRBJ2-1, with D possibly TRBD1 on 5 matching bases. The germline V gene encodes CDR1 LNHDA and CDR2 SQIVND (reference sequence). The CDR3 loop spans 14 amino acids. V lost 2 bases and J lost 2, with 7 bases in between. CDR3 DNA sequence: TGTGCCAGTAGTATACAGGGTCCCTACAATGAGCAGTTCTTC. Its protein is CASSIQGPYNEQFF.

The CDR3 nucleotides read TGTGCCAGTAGTGACAGGACAGGGGGCGCAGGCGAGCAGTACTTC. Encoded protein: CASSDRTGGAGEQYF. This chain connects TRBV19 to TRBJ2-7, with 11 bases matching TRBD1. This CDR3 spans 15 amino acids. The J segment lost 6 bases and the V segment lost 5 bases, leaving 9 bases of the junction unmatched. Germline V gene data show CDR1 as LNHDA and CDR2 as SQIVND (reference sequence).

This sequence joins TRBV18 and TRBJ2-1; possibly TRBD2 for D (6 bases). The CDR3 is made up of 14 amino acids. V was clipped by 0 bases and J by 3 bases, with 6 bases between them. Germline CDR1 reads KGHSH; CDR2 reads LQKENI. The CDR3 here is CASSPPTSYNEQFF. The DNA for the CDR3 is TGTGCCAGCTCACCACCGACTAGCTACAATGAGCAGTTCTTC. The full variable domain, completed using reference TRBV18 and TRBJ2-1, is NAGVMQNPRHLVRRRGQEARLRCSPMKGHSHVYWYRQLPEEGLKFMVYLQKENIIDESGMPKERFSAEFPKEGPSILRIQQVVRGDSAAYFCASSPPTSYNEQFFGPGTRLTVL.

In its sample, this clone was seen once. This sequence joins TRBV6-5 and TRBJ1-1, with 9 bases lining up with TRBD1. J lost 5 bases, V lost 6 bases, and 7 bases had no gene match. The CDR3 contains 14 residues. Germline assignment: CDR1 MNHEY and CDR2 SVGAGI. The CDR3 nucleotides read TGTGCCAGCAGCGGGGGACAGGGTTGGACTGAAGCTTTCTTT. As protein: CASSGGQGWTEAFF.

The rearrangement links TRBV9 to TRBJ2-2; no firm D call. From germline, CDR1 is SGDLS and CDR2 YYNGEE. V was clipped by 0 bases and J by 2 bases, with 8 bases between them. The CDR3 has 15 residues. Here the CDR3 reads CASSVEHRNTGELFF. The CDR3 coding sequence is TGTGCCAGCAGCGTAGAACACAGAAACACCGGGGAGCTGTTTTTT.

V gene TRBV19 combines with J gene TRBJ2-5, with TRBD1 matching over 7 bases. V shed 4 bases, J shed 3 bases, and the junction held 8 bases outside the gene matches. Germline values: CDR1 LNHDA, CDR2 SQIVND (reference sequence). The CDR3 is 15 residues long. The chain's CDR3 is CASSSQQGRKETQYF. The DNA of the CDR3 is TGTGCCAGTAGTAGCCAACAGGGGAGAAAAGAGACCCAGTACTTC.

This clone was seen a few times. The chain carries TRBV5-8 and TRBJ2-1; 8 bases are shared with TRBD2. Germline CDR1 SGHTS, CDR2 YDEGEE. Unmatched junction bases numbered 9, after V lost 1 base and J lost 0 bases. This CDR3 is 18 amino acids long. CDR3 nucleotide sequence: TGTGCCAGCAGCTTGTGGAAAGGCGGGGGGAGCTCCTACAATGAGCAGTTCTTC. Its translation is CASSLWKGGGSSYNEQFF.

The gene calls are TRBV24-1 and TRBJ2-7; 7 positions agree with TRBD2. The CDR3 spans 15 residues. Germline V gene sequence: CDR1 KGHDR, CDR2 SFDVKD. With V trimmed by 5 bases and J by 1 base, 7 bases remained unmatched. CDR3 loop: CATSARHGGSYEQYF. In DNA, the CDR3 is TGTGCCACCAGTGCCCGCCACGGGGGGTCCTACGAGCAGTACTTC.

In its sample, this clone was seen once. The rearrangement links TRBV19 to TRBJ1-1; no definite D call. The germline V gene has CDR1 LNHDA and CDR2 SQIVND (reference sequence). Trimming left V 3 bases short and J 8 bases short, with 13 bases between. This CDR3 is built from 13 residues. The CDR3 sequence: CASSIVRGREAFF. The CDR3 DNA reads TGTGCCAGTAGTATTGTACGGGGTCGCGAAGCTTTCTTT.

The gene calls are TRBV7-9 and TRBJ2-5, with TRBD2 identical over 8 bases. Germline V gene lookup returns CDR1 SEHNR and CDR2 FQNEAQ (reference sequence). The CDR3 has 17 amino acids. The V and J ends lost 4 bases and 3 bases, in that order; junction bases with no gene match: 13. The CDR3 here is CASSYSPRGGWKETQYF. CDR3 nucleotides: TGTGCCAGCAGCTACTCGCCCCGCGGGGGGTGGAAAGAGACCCAGTACTTC.

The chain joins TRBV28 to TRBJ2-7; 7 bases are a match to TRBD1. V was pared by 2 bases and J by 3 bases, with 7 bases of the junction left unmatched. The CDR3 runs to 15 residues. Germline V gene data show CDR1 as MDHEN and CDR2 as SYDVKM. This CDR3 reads CASSLVGTAIYEQYF. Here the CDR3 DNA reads TGTGCCAGCAGTTTAGTGGGGACAGCCATCTACGAGCAGTACTTC.

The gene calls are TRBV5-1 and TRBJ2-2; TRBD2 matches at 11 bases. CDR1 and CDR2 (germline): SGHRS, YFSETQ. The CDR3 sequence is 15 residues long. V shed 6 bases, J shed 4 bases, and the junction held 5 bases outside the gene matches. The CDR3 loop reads CASTGSGRGTGELFF. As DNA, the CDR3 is TGCGCCAGCACCGGTAGCGGGAGGGGCACCGGGGAGCTGTTTTTT.

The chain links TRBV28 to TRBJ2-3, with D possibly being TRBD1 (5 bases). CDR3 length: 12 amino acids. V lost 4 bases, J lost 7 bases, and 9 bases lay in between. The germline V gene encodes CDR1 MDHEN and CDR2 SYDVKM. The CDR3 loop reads CASSSDRHTQYF. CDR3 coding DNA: TGTGCCAGCAGTTCTGACAGACATACGCAGTATTTT.

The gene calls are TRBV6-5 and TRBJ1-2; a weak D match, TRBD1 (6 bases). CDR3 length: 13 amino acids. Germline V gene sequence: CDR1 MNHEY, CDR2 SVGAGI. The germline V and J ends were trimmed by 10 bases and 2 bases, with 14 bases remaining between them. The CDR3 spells CANGGGVNYGYTF. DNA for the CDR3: TGTGCCAACGGGGGGGGCGTCAACTATGGCTACACCTTC.

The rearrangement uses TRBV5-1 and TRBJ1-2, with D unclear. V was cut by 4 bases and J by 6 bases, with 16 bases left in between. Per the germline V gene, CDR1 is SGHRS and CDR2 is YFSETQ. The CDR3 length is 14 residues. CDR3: CASSPTDNTDGYTF. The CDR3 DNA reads TGCGCCAGCAGCCCTACCGACAATACTGATGGCTACACCTTC.

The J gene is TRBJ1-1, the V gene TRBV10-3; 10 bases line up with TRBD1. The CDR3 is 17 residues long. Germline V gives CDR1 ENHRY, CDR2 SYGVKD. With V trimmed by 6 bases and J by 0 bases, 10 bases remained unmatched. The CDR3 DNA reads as TGTGCCATCAGCTCGGACAGGGGGACCCGGCTGAACACTGAAGCTTTCTTT. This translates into CAISSDRGTRLNTEAFF.

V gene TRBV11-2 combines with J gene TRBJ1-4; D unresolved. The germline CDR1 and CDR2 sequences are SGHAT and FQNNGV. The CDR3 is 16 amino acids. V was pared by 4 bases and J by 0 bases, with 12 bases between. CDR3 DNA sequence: TGTGCCAGCAGCTCCCCAGTCCTAGCAACTAATGAAAAACTGTTTTTT. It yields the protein CASSSPVLATNEKLFF. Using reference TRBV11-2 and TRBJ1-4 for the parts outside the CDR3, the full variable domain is EAGVAQSPRYKIIEKRQSVAFWCNPISGHATLYWYQQILGQGPKLLIQFQNNGVVDDSQLPKDRFSAERLKGVDSTLKIQPAKLEDSAVYLCASSSPVLATNEKLFFGSGTQLSVL.

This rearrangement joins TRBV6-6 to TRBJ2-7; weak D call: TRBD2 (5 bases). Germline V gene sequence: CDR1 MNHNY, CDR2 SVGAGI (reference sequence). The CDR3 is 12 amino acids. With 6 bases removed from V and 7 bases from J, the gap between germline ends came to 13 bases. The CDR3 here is CASSPTGREQYF. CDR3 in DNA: TGTGCCAGCAGCCCTACGGGAAGGGAGCAGTACTTC.

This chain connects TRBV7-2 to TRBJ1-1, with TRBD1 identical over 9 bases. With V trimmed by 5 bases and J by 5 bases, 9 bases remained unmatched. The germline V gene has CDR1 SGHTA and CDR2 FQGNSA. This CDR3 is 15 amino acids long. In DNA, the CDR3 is TGTGCCAGCAGCGCAAACAGGGGGCGGGGGACTGAAGCTTTCTTT. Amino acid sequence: CASSANRGRGTEAFF. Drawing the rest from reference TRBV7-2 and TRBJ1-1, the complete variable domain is GAGVSQSPSNKVTEKGKDVELRCDPISGHTALYWYRQSLGQGLEFLIYFQGNSAPDKSGLPSDRFSAERTGGSVSTLTIQRTQQEDSAVYLCASSANRGRGTEAFFGQGTRLTVV.

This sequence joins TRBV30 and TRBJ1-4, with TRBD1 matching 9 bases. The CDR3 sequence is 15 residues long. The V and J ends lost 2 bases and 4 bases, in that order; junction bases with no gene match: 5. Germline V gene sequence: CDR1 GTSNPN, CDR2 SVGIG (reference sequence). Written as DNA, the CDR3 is TGTGCCTGGAGTTTGCAGACAGGGGGTAATGAAAAACTGTTTTTT. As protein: CAWSLQTGGNEKLFF.

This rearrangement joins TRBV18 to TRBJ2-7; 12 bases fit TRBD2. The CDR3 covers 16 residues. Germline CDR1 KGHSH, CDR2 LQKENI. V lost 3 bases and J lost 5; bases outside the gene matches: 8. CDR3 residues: CASSPLAGGTRDEQYF. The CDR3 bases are TGTGCCAGCTCACCCCTAGCGGGAGGGACTAGGGACGAGCAGTACTTC. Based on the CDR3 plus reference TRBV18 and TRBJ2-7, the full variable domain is NAGVMQNPRHLVRRRGQEARLRCSPMKGHSHVYWYRQLPEEGLKFMVYLQKENIIDESGMPKERFSAEFPKEGPSILRIQQVVRGDSAAYFCASSPLAGGTRDEQYFGPGTRLTVT.

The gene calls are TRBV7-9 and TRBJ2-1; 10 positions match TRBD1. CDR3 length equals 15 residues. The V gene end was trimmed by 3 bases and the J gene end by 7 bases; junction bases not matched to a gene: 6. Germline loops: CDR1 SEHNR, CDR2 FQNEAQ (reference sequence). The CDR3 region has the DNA TGTGCCAGCAGCTTTGGACAGGGGGTTAAAAATGAGCAGTTCTTC. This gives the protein CASSFGQGVKNEQFF.